Shown below are 6 T cell receptor beta chains from a single sample sequenced in a study of blood T cell repertoires in COVID-19. The protocol was immunoSEQ multiplex PCR, while the TCRdb copy is restricted to in-frame clones and leaves out a portion. This repertoire shows under 150,000 clones, roughly nine tenths found once; its top ten account for under 2%. The sequenced sample consisted of peripheral blood. The receptor source for this set is a human donor with active COVID-19. The donor label of this sample is uncertain.

The V and J genes are TRBV5-1 and TRBJ2-7, with 7 bases that match TRBD1. This CDR3 contains 14 residues. V lost 4 bases and J lost 3; bases outside the gene matches: 7. Germline assignment: CDR1 SGHRS and CDR2 YFSETQ. In DNA, the CDR3 is TGCGCCAGCAGCACCCGACAGGGTCTCTACGAGCAGTACTTC. Residues: CASSTRQGLYEQYF. The whole variable domain, filled in from reference TRBV5-1 and TRBJ2-7, reads KAGVTQTPRYLIKTRGQQVTLSCSPISGHRSVSWYQQTPGQGLQFLFEYFSETQRNKGNFPGRFSGRQFSNSRSEMNVSTLELGDSALYLCASSTRQGLYEQYFGPGTRLTVT.

V usage is TRBV6-2 or TRBV6-3 and J usage is TRBJ1-1, with a tentative D call TRBD1 (6 bases). CDR3 length: 14 amino acids. Trimming took off 6 bases at V and 5 bases at J, with 16 bases between the two ends. Germline assignment: CDR1 MNHEY and CDR2 SVGEGT. The CDR3 protein is CASSQGHGLTEAFF. For the CDR3, the DNA is TGTGCCAGCAGCCAGGGACATGGCTTAACTGAAGCTTTCTTT.

The chain uses TRBV7-2 and TRBJ2-3, with 10 positions matching TRBD2. Trimming removed 4 bases from V and 2 bases from J; junction bases left unmatched: 6. This CDR3 has 16 amino acids. Germline V lookup: CDR1 SGHTA, CDR2 FQGNSA. The CDR3 nucleotides are TGTGCCAGCAGCTCCCGTCTAGCGGGGGCCACAGATACGCAGTATTTT. Its translation: CASSSRLAGATDTQYF.

The chain uses TRBV7-9 and TRBJ2-5; 11 bases are shared with TRBD1. The CDR3 has 15 residues. The V segment lost 3 bases and the J segment 5 bases; nucleotides outside the gene matches: 5. Looked up from germline, CDR1 is SEHNR and CDR2 is FQNEAQ (reference sequence). CDR3 sequence: CASSFRTGGAETQYF. Written as DNA, the CDR3 is TGTGCCAGCAGCTTCAGGACAGGGGGCGCGGAGACCCAGTACTTC.

The V gene is TRBV5-4, the J gene TRBJ2-1; maybe TRBD2 (7 bases). The CDR3 is 16 residues long. Trimming took off 1 base at V and 0 bases at J, with 11 bases between the two ends. The germline V gene encodes CDR1 SGHNT and CDR2 YYREEE (reference sequence). The CDR3 region has the DNA TGTGCCAGCAGCTTGAAGGGGGGGAGCTCCTACAATGAGCAGTTCTTC. Its protein product is CASSLKGGSSYNEQFF.

This chain joins TRBV12-3 or TRBV12-4 and TRBJ1-5, with a weak D call TRBD1 (6 bases). The CDR3 runs to 13 residues. The ends were cut back, 7 bases at V and 1 base at J, with 8 bases in the middle. CDR3 in DNA: TGTGCCAGCAAGGGGGACAGCAATCAGCCCCAGCATTTT. Amino acids: CASKGDSNQPQHF.